The 3 T cell receptor beta chains in this list originate from one sample, sequenced in a study of cytomegalovirus exposure and HLA in healthy donors (dated by TCRdb to 2015 to 2018). The library came from the immunoSEQ multiplex PCR assay. TCRdb re-hosts the immuneACCESS table, in-frame sequences only. Its copies lack some clones; in the studies checked, an unresolved V gene accounts for under half of them, and the cause for the rest is not known. Counted in this sample were some 45,000 clones; around 94% of them appeared once. The ten largest account for around 8% of the sample. The sequenced sample was PBMCs. Source of these receptors: a woman aged 18 to 35 in good health and CMV-seropositive.

The chain combines TRBV11-2 with TRBJ2-2, with 9 bases matching TRBD1. This CDR3 has 15 amino acids. Germline lookup yields CDR1 SGHAT and CDR2 FQNNGV. Germline trimming cut 4 bases from V and 4 bases from J; bases unmatched to any gene: 4. This CDR3 is CASSSPGQGTGELFF. CDR3 in DNA: TGTGCCAGCAGCTCCCCGGGACAGGGCACCGGGGAGCTGTTTTTT. The full variable domain, with the rest looked up from reference TRBV11-2 and TRBJ2-2, is EAGVAQSPRYKIIEKRQSVAFWCNPISGHATLYWYQQILGQGPKLLIQFQNNGVVDDSQLPKDRFSAERLKGVDSTLKIQPAKLEDSAVYLCASSSPGQGTGELFFGEGSRLTVL.

CDR3 amino acids: CASSQDPGQGGGELFF. CDR3 nucleotides: TGCGCCAGCAGCCAAGATCCGGGACAGGGGGGCGGGGAGCTGTTTTTT. This chain uses TRBV4-1 with TRBJ2-2; 11 bases are shared with TRBD1. This CDR3 spans 16 amino acids. CDR1 MGHRA and CDR2 YSYEKL come from the germline V gene. V lost 0 bases to trimming and J lost 7 bases; unmatched junction nucleotides: 4.

This clone was found a few times. The chain carries TRBV6-4 and TRBJ2-1; 7 bases map to TRBD2. After removal of 2 bases from V and 3 bases from J, the junction contained 4 bases not matched to a gene. CDR3 size: 15 residues. From germline, CDR1 is MRHNA and CDR2 SNTAGT. CDR3 DNA sequence: TGTGCCAGCAGTGACGATCCTAGCGGCTACAATGAGCAGTTCTTC. It yields the protein CASSDDPSGYNEQFF.